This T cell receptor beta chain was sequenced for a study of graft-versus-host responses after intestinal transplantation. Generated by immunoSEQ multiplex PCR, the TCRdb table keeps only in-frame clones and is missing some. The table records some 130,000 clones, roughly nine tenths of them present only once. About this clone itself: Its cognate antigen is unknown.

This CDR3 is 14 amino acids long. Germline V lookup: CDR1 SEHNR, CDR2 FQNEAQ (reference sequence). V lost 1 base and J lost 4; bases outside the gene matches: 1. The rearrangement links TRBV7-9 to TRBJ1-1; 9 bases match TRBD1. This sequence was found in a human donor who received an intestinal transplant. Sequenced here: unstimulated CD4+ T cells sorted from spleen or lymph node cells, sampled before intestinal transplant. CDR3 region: CASSLGTGVTEAFF. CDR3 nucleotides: TGTGCCAGCAGCTTAGGGACAGGGGTCACTGAAGCTTTCTTT.